The next 23 T cell receptor beta chains were all read from a single sample in a study of shared clonotypes between healthy human individuals. Produced via immunoSEQ multiplex PCR; TCRdb's table is partial and in-frame only. The table has approximately 95,000 clones, approximately 61% seen once; the top ten hold 35% to 55%. The sequencing sample was made of memory CD8+ T cells sorted from blood. Subset noted: CD45RO+ cells pooled with CCR7-negative TemRA cells. The receptors come from a man younger than 45 in good health.

This clone was seen just once. V is TRBV7-9 and J is TRBJ2-7; 8 positions match TRBD2. The germline V gene encodes CDR1 SEHNR and CDR2 FQNEAQ (reference sequence). V lost 3 bases and J lost 1; bases outside the gene matches: 17. The CDR3 sequence is 19 residues long. CDR3 DNA sequence: TGTGCCAGCAGCTTTAGTCTCGGGAAGCGGGAGTCTTCTTCCTACGAGCAGTACTTC. It is translated as CASSFSLGKRESSSYEQYF. The complete variable domain, with remaining parts taken from reference TRBV7-9 and TRBJ2-7, reads DTGVSQNPRHKITKRGQNVTFRCDPISEHNRLYWYRQTLGQGPEFLTYFQNEAQLEKSRLLSDRFSAERPKGSFSTLEIQRTEQGDSAMYLCASSFSLGKRESSSYEQYFGPGTRLTVT.

This rearrangement joins TRBV7-2 to TRBJ2-4, with a tentative D call TRBD2 (5 bases). CDR1 is SGHTA and CDR2 is FQGNSA in the germline V gene. Trimming stripped 5 bases from V and 10 bases from J, with 15 bases between. CDR3 length: 13 amino acids. CDR3 loop: CASSLWAGVIQYF. DNA for the CDR3: TGTGCCAGCAGCCTGTGGGCCGGGGTTATTCAGTACTTC.

The chain has TRBV4-1 and TRBJ1-1; D possibly corresponds to TRBD1 (5 bases). V dropped 4 bases and J dropped 1 base, with 7 bases sitting between them. The CDR3 has 13 residues. Per germline, CDR1 MGHRA and CDR2 YSYEKL. CDR3 protein: CASSRQQNTEAFF. The CDR3 nucleotides read TGCGCCAGCAGCCGACAGCAGAACACTGAAGCTTTCTTT.

The chain combines TRBV27 with TRBJ2-1, with D possibly matching TRBD2 (5 bases). The V end was cut by 6 bases, the J end by 8 bases, with 14 bases between. Per germline, CDR1 MNHEY and CDR2 SMNVEV (reference sequence). The CDR3 has 13 amino acids. The CDR3 loop is CASRYAGTDEQFF. The CDR3 region has the DNA TGTGCCAGCAGGTACGCGGGTACGGATGAGCAGTTCTTC.

This clone has a single count. Germline and junction disagree at one end, which may indicate a read error. The chain carries TRBV4-3 and TRBJ1-2; D is undetermined. The length of the CDR3 is 14 residues. Germline-derived CDR1 and CDR2 are LGHNA and YSLEER. The CDR3 DNA follows: TGCGCCAGCAGCCAAGGACGCGGCGCGGTTAGAGAGAGCTTC. Its protein is CASSQGRGAVRESF.

The chain joins TRBV27 to TRBJ1-1; the D is unclear. Trimming took 1 base from V and 5 from J, leaving 11 bases between them. Germline V gene lookup returns CDR1 MNHEY and CDR2 SMNVEV (reference sequence). The CDR3 is 14 amino acids. CDR3 nucleotide sequence: TGTGCCAGCAGTTTATTGGGCAGATCAACTGAAGCTTTCTTT. It is translated as CASSLLGRSTEAFF.

CDR3 in amino acids: CASTLGLAGETQYF. The CDR3 DNA sequence: TGTGCCAGCACGTTGGGACTAGCGGGAGAGACCCAGTACTTC. The V gene is TRBV6-1, the J gene TRBJ2-5; 12 positions match TRBD2. The CDR3 runs 14 residues. Germline V gives CDR1 MNHNS, CDR2 SASEGT. The junction had 4 bases not matched to a gene; V was cut back by 7 bases and J by 4 bases.

The chain links TRBV7-2 to TRBJ2-1; D unresolved. Germline lookup yields CDR1 SGHTA and CDR2 FQGNSA. This CDR3 contains 14 residues. With 2 bases removed from V and 9 bases from J, the gap between germline ends came to 14 bases. The CDR3 DNA sequence: TGTGCCAGCAGCTTAAAGAGGTCGCTCGCTGAGCAGTTCTTC. Translating gives CASSLKRSLAEQFF.

The chain has TRBV19 and TRBJ2-5, with a possible D match to TRBD2 (5 bases). The V end lost 4 bases, the J end lost 4 bases, and 28 bases lay between the germline ends. Germline CDR1 is LNHDA and CDR2 is SQIVND (reference sequence). The CDR3 has 19 residues. Here the CDR3 reads CASSSNSDLFGRGGETQYF. CDR3 in DNA: TGTGCCAGTAGTAGCAATTCAGATCTGTTCGGCCGGGGTGGAGAGACCCAGTACTTC.

This CDR3 is CASTFGTSDTDTQYF. CDR3 coding DNA: TGTGCCAGCACCTTTGGAACTAGCGACACAGATACGCAGTATTTT. The V gene is TRBV7-6, the J gene TRBJ2-3; 7 nucleotides line up with TRBD2. The CDR3 totals 15 residues. V was pared by 7 bases and J by 2 bases, with 9 bases of the junction left unmatched. CDR1 is SGHVS and CDR2 is FNYEAQ in the germline V gene.

In nucleotides, the CDR3 is TGTGCCAGCAGTGATCGGCGGATATCCTACGAGCAGTACTTC. It yields the protein CASSDRRISYEQYF. The rearrangement links TRBV25-1 to TRBJ2-7; D ambiguous. V gave up 3 bases and J gave up 1 base, with 10 bases separating them. The CDR3 is made up of 14 amino acids. The germline V gene encodes CDR1 MGHDK and CDR2 SYGVNS.

This clone is a singleton in its sample. This rearrangement joins TRBV7-2 to TRBJ2-1, with TRBD1 as a possible D gene (6 bases). The V gene lost 6 bases and the J gene lost 0 bases, with 12 bases spanning the gap. CDR1 is SGHTA and CDR2 is FQGNSA in the germline V gene. This CDR3 comprises 15 residues. The CDR3 spells CASRVDRSSYNEQFF. CDR3 nucleotide sequence: TGTGCCAGCAGGGTTGACAGGTCCTCCTACAATGAGCAGTTCTTC.

The chain couples TRBV25-1 to TRBJ2-2, with D perhaps TRBD1 (6 bases). This CDR3 is built from 16 residues. Between the trimmed V and J ends, which lost 2 bases and 0 bases, there was a span of 10 bases. Germline V gene sequence: CDR1 MGHDK, CDR2 SYGVNS. CDR3 residues: CASSERDNANTGELFF. In nucleotides, the CDR3 is TGTGCCAGCAGTGAAAGGGACAACGCGAACACCGGGGAGCTGTTTTTT.

This chain links TRBV7-7 with TRBJ2-5, with D unclear. Trimming took 5 bases from V and 5 from J, leaving 6 bases between them. This CDR3 spans 11 amino acids. Per germline, CDR1 SSHAT and CDR2 FNYEAQ (reference sequence). This CDR3 reads CASSNGETQYF. The CDR3 DNA reads as TGTGCCAGCAGCAACGGGGAGACCCAGTACTTC.

This clone was counted between two and nine times. The chain recombines TRBV25-1 with TRBJ2-2, with D possibly matching TRBD1 (6 bases). CDR1 and CDR2 from the germline V gene are MGHDK and SYGVNS. The length of the CDR3 is 17 residues. V gave up 3 bases and J gave up 0 bases, with 14 bases separating them. CDR3 coding DNA: TGTGCCAGCAGTGATTTCGGAGACAGGTCGAACACCGGGGAGCTGTTTTTT. Translated: CASSDFGDRSNTGELFF.

The chain has TRBV11-2 and TRBJ2-1; D is ambiguous. The CDR3 length is 19 residues. Germline V CDR1 and CDR2: SGHAT, FQNNGV. V was shortened by 5 bases and J by 6 bases, with 29 bases between the two germline ends. This chain's CDR3 is CASSPIRPTLSYLINEQFF. CDR3 sequence (DNA): TGTGCCAGCAGCCCAATTCGCCCTACGCTAAGTTACCTCATCAATGAGCAGTTCTTC.

The V and J genes are TRBV20-1 and TRBJ2-1; D assignment may be TRBD1 or TRBD2 (5 bases each). The ends were cut back, 5 bases at V and 8 bases at J, with 10 bases in the middle. The CDR3 is made up of 11 amino acids. CDR1 and CDR2 (germline): DFQATT, SNEGSKA (reference sequence). The CDR3 DNA is TGCAGTGCTTGGGACGCTCATGAGCAGTTCTTC. Translated, it gives CSAWDAHEQFF.

V and J are TRBV5-5 and TRBJ2-1, with D possibly called TRBD1 or TRBD2 (6 bases each). CDR1 and CDR2 (germline): SGHKS, YYEKEE (reference sequence). The CDR3 is 16 residues long. V was cut by 4 bases and J by 10 bases, with 24 bases left in between. CDR3 in amino acids: CASSLVSYRTGREQFF. CDR3 DNA sequence: TGTGCCAGCAGCCTGGTCTCGTATAGAACAGGGAGGGAGCAGTTCTTC.

The CDR3 reads CASSLSQGNTEAFF. The CDR3, as DNA: TGTGCCAGCAGCCTCTCTCAGGGGAACACTGAAGCTTTCTTT. The chain uses TRBV7-9 and TRBJ1-1; maybe TRBD1 (5 bases). Germline-derived CDR1 and CDR2 are SEHNR and FQNEAQ (reference sequence). The V end was cut by 5 bases, the J end by 1 base, with 11 bases between. The CDR3 covers 14 residues. Full variable domain (rest looked up from reference TRBV7-9 and TRBJ1-1): DTGVSQNPRHKITKRGQNVTFRCDPISEHNRLYWYRQTLGQGPEFLTYFQNEAQLEKSRLLSDRFSAERPKGSFSTLEIQRTEQGDSAMYLCASSLSQGNTEAFFGQGTRLTVV.

This clone appeared a single time. The genes are TRBV7-8 and TRBJ2-1; maybe TRBD2 (6 bases). Germline values: CDR1 SGHVS, CDR2 FQNEAQ. CDR3 length: 14 residues. Deletions cut 5 bases from V and 5 bases from J, with 13 bases between. The CDR3 DNA is TGTGCCAGCAGCCCACGGAGGGGCAACAATGAGCAGTTCTTC. It is translated as CASSPRRGNNEQFF.

This clone was seen more than once but under ten times. The chain uses TRBV10-2 and TRBJ1-1; the D is unclear. This CDR3 region has 11 residues. Trimming removed 3 bases from V and 3 bases from J, with 2 bases in between. Per germline, CDR1 WSHSY and CDR2 SAAADI. The DNA of the CDR3 is TGCGCCAGCAGTGATTACACTGAAGCTTTCTTT. Its translation: CASSDYTEAFF.

The chain is built from TRBV7-9 and TRBJ2-7; D gene unclear. CDR3 length: 13 residues. Trimming pared 0 bases from V and 6 bases from J, leaving 9 bases between. Germline V gene lookup returns CDR1 SEHNR and CDR2 FQNEAQ (reference sequence). CDR3 amino acids: CASSLAQSAEQYF. CDR3 nucleotide sequence: TGTGCCAGCAGCTTAGCTCAGTCCGCCGAGCAGTACTTC.

The chain uses TRBV5-1 and TRBJ2-1; tentative D call: TRBD2 (5 bases). V was shortened by 0 bases and J by 0 bases, with 10 bases between the two germline ends. This CDR3 is built from 16 residues. Germline CDR1 reads SGHRS; CDR2 reads YFSETQ. The CDR3 sequence: CASSLEAVVSYNEQFF. In nucleotides, the CDR3 is TGCGCCAGCAGCTTGGAAGCGGTGGTCTCCTACAATGAGCAGTTCTTC.